These 3 T cell receptor beta chains were all obtained from the same sample, sequenced in a study of T cell responses to AZD1222 COVID-19 vaccine. Here immunoSEQ multiplex PCR was the method, and the copy in TCRdb shows in-frame clones only, minus some. The repertoire consists of 150,000 or so clones, with around 94% occurring once and the leading ten covering roughly 5%. This sample comprised peripheral blood, obtained 28 days after the second AZD1222 dose. Receptors were obtained from an adult who received the AZD1222 COVID-19 vaccine.

The chain uses TRBV6-5 and TRBJ1-5; the D gene is possibly TRBD1 (6 bases). Germline CDR1 is MNHEY and CDR2 is SVGAGI. The CDR3 is 12 amino acids. In nucleotides, the CDR3 is TGTGCGGGGGGCACGAGCAATCAGCCCCAGCATTTT. Translation gives CAGGTSNQPQHF.

This chain connects TRBV6-5 to TRBJ1-6; perhaps TRBD1 as D (5 bases). Germline assignment: CDR1 MNHEY and CDR2 SVGAGI. Trimming shortened V by 2 bases and J by 8 bases, and 13 bases separated the two germline ends. This CDR3 is built from 15 residues. CDR3 bases: TGTGCCAGCAGTTACACCAGGGCCTACGATTCACCCCTCCACTTT. Its protein is CASSYTRAYDSPLHF.

The chain links TRBV18 to TRBJ1-5, with D perhaps TRBD1 (5 bases). The CDR3 loop spans 14 amino acids. Germline values: CDR1 KGHSH, CDR2 LQKENI. V was clipped by 2 bases and J by 5 bases, with 10 bases between them. The CDR3 here is CASSPGRDDQPQHF. CDR3 nucleotide sequence: TGTGCCAGCTCACCAGGACGGGACGATCAGCCCCAGCATTTT.